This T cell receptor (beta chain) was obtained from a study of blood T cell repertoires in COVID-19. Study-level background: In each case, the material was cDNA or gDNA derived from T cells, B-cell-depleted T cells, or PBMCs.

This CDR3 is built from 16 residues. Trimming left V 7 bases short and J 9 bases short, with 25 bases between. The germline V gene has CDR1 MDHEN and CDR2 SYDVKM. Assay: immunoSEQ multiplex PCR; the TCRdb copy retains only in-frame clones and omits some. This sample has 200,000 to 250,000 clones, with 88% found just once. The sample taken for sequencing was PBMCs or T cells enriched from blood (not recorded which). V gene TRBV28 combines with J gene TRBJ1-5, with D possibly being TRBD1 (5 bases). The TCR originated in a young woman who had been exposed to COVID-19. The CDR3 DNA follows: TGTGCCAGCACTTTTGGTGGGACTCCTTCCGTTCGGCCCCAGCATTTT. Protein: CASTFGGTPSVRPQHF.